This T cell receptor (beta chain) comes out of a study of blood T cell repertoires in COVID-19 (dated by TCRdb to 2020 to 2022). Turning to the overall study: Samples from collaborators originated in the United States, Italy and Spain and spanned both the acute and convalescent phases of COVID-19. The samples were drawn from two sources: the first 160 participants of the ongoing ImmuneRACE study, and over 950 subjects contributed by 6 global collaborators. The prospective study material was composed of cDNA or gDNA derived from T cells, B-cell-depleted T cells, or PBMCs. Sample metadata almost always included a de-identified subject ID, COVID-19 status, age in years and sex. HLA class I and class II types, where available, came from metadata supplied by the sample provider rather than from assay-based typing. Deeply sampled blood TCRbeta repertoires from subjects exposed to, actively infected with, or recovered from COVID-19 were included in the dataset. The repertoires were released in a freely available public database meant as a resource for research on the immune response to SARS-CoV-2. Study-wide findings and limitations: The quantity of clinical and demographic metadata differed by source and by participant and was supplied without curation.

A word on this clone: Its specific antigen is unknown. No quality values exist for individual bases; no much larger clone is one base distant.

V is trimmed back by 0 bases and J by 0 bases, and the junction contains 9 bases that no gene match accounts for. Via the germline V gene, CDR1 is LGHNA and CDR2 YNFKEQ. The CDR3 spans 21 residues, from the cysteine through the phenylalanine. Just CDR3 DNA is preserved here, 63 bases in frame from base 1. TCRbeta CDR3 regions were amplified from genomic DNA using the immunoSEQ Assay, a bias-controlled multiplex PCR. The original methods were these. Nucleated cell counts per sample were estimated from amplification of reference gene primers within the assay. To quantify the absolute abundance of each unique TCRbeta CDR3 rearrangement, sequence reads were collapsed and filtered. Productive Simpson clonality was computed per sample as the square root of Simpson's diversity index over productive rearrangements. What TCRdb holds here is the immuneACCESS table cut down to in-frame rearrangements. Part of the clones is not present; checked against another copy, under half of the missing clones reflect an unresolved V gene, and the others are unexplained. The V and J calls and the clone size are those of that table, but D and trimming were determined from the DNA. In this sample the table shows roughly 50,000 clones, 75% to 90% of which occur a single time. Roughly an eighth of the sample is held by the ten biggest clonotypes.

Each collaborating institution followed its own protocols to collect whole blood in K2EDTA tubes. For TCRbeta analysis, collaborators shipped samples as frozen whole blood, isolated PBMCs, or DNA extracted from either of those sample types. Specimen: peripheral blood. This clonotype was obtained from a woman aged 55-69 years with active COVID-19. The V gene is TRBV4-2 and the J gene is TRBJ2-1, and 15 junctional nucleotides match TRBD2. The DNA is TGTGCCAGCAGCCAAGATCCCACGGGACTAGCGGGGGGCAGCTCCTACAATGAGCAGTTCTTC. Its coded protein is CASSQDPTGLAGGSSYNEQFF.